The sample holds many counts of the clone carrying this T cell receptor beta chain. The antigen remains unidentified. The sample is drawn from a study of response to subunit inactivated influenza vaccine. Findings and limits, study-wide: Authors suggested seasonal influenza vaccinations each recruit few new T cells.

Each CDR3 protein gets one entry after TCRdb re-called the RT-PCR reads with MiXCR. The repertoire has about 520,000 distinct CDR3 sequences, roughly 7.9% of them found once; the top ten carry less than 15%. Trimming cost V 0 bases and J 6 bases; bases outside gene matches: 3. Germline CDR1 reads SGHDT; CDR2 reads YYEEEE. This CDR3 is 14 amino acids long. The genes are TRBV5-6 and TRBJ2-1; TRBD2 aligns across 7 bases. The sample was PBMCs from blood, taken around 2 years after vaccination. The TCR sequence derives from a man aged 50 to 69 who received an inactivated influenza vaccine. CDR3 sequence (DNA): TGTGCCAGCAGCTTGGAAGCGGGGTTCAATGAGCAGTTCTTC. This translates into CASSLEAGFNEQFF.